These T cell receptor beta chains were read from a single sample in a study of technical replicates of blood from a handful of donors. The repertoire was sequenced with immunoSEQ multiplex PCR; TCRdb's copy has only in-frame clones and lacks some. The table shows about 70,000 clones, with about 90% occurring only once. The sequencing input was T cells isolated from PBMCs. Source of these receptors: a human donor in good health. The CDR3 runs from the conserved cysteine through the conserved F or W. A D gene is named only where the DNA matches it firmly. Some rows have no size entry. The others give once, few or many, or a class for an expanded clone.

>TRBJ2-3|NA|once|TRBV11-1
CASSGQFTDTQYF
TGTGCCAGCAGCGGACAGTTCACAGATACGCAGTATTTT
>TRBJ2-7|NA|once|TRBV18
CASSPKDSSYEQYF
TGTGCCAGCTCACCGAAAGACAGCTCCTACGAGCAGTACTTC
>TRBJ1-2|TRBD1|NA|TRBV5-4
CASSPDRAYGYTF
TGTGCCAGCAGCCCGGACAGGGCCTATGGCTACACCTTC
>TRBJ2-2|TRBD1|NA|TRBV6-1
CASSIINRGGELFF
TGTGCCAGCAGTATAATAAACAGGGGAGGGGAGCTGTTTTTT
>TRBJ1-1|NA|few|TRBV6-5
CASRGHLEAFF
TGTGCCAGTCGGGGACACCTTGAAGCTTTCTTT
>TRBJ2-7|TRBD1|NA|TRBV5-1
CASSQGQFQYEQYF
TGCGCCAGCAGCCAGGGACAGTTCCAGTACGAGCAGTACTTC
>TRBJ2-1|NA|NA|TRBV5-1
CASSSGNSYNEQFF
TGCGCCAGTTCATCGGGAAACTCCTACAATGAGCAGTTCTTC
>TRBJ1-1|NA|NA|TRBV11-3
CASSYNNTEAFF
TGTGCCAGCAGTTATAATAACACTGAAGCTTTCTTT
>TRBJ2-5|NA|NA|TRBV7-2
CASNRVGETQYF
TGTGCCAGCAATCGGGTCGGGGAGACCCAGTACTTC
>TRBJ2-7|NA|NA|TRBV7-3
CASSSGGIYEQYF
TGTGCCAGCAGCTCCGGCGGGATCTACGAGCAGTACTTC
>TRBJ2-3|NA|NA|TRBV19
CASTNRATDTQYF
TGTGCCAGTACCAATAGAGCCACAGATACGCAGTATTTT
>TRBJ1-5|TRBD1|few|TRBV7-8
CASSLAFGTGLNQPQHF
TGTGCCAGCAGCTTAGCTTTCGGGACAGGGCTAAATCAGCCCCAGCATTTT
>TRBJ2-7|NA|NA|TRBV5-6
CASSSPTPSEQYF
TGTGCCAGCAGCTCTCCGACCCCTAGCGAGCAGTACTTC
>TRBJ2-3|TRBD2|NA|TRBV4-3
CASSRLLAGTDTQYF
TGCGCCAGCAGCCGCTTACTAGCGGGCACAGATACGCAGTATTTT
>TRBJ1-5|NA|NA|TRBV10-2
CASSESLSNQPQHF
TGCGCCAGCAGTGAGTCTTTGAGTAATCAGCCCCAGCATTTT
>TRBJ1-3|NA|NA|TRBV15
CATGRGNTIYF
TGTGCCACCGGGAGGGGAAACACCATATATTTT
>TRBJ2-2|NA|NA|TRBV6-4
CASKGDPTVPGELFF
TGTGCCAGCAAAGGAGACCCAACGGTACCCGGGGAGCTGTTTTTT
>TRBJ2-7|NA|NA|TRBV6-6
CASSDNRENYEQYF
TGTGCCAGCAGTGATAACAGGGAGAACTACGAGCAGTACTTC
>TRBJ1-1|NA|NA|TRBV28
CASSLGQNTEAFF
TGTGCCAGCAGTTTAGGCCAGAACACTGAAGCTTTCTTT
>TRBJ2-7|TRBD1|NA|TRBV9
CASSVGTGGFYEQYF
TGTGCCAGCAGCGTAGGGACAGGGGGTTTTTACGAGCAGTACTTC
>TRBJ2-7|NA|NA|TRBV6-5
CASSTGSYEQYF
TGTGCCAGCAGTACAGGGTCTTACGAGCAGTACTTC
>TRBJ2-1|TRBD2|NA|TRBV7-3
CASSLTSGSLGEQFF
TGTGCCAGCAGCTTGACTAGCGGGAGTCTCGGTGAGCAGTTCTTC
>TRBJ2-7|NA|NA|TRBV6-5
CASSYGSMSEQYF
TGTGCCAGCAGTTACGGTAGCATGTCCGAGCAGTACTTC
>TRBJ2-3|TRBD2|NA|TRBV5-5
CASSSRDYSDTQYF
TGTGCCAGCAGCTCCCGGGACTACTCAGATACGCAGTATTTT
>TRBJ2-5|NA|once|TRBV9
CASSVVKGSQETQYF
TGTGCCAGCAGCGTAGTAAAAGGGAGCCAAGAGACCCAGTACTTC
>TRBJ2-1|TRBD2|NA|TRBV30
CAWSGWRETITYNEQFF
TGTGCCTGGAGTGGATGGCGGGAGACGATTACCTACAATGAGCAGTTCTTC
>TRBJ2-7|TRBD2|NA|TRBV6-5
CASSQLALSYEQYF
TGTGCCAGCAGTCAACTAGCGCTCTCCTACGAGCAGTACTTC
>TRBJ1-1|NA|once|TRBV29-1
CSVDIGGNTEAFF
TGCAGCGTTGATATCGGCGGAAACACTGAAGCTTTCTTT
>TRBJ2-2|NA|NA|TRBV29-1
CSVGQGERGNTGELFF
TGCAGCGTTGGTCAGGGTGAGAGAGGGAACACCGGGGAGCTGTTTTTT
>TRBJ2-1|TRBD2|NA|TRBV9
CASSVTSGRYNEQFF
TGTGCCAGCAGCGTAACTAGCGGGAGGTACAATGAGCAGTTCTTC
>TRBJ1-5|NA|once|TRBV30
CAWSIGAKQPQHF
TGTGCCTGGAGTATTGGGGCCAAGCAGCCCCAGCATTTT
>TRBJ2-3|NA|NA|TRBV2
CASSTPPAGSTDTQYF
TGTGCCAGCAGTACCCCCCCCGCAGGAAGCACAGATACGCAGTATTTT
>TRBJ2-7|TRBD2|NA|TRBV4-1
CASSPGGDYEQYF
TGCGCCAGCAGCCCGGGGGGAGACTACGAGCAGTACTTC
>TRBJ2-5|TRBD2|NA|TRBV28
CASSFLAGGRETQYF
TGTGCCAGCAGTTTTTTAGCGGGAGGAAGAGAGACCCAGTACTTC
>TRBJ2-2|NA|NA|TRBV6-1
CAITPVPQNTGELFF
TGTGCCATCACCCCAGTTCCCCAGAACACCGGGGAGCTGTTTTTT
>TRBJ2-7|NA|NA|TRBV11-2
CASSLGVIGAAYEQYF
TGTGCCAGCAGCTTAGGGGTCATTGGGGCAGCCTACGAGCAGTACTTC
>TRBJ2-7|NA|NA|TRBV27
CASSLSGDEQYF
TGTGCCAGCAGTTTATCGGGCGACGAGCAGTACTTC
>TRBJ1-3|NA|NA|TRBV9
CASSPNERRGNTIYF
TGTGCCAGCAGCCCTAACGAAAGGAGAGGAAACACCATATATTTT
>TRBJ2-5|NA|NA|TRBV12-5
CASGFDRETQYF
TGTGCTAGTGGTTTCGACAGGGAGACCCAGTACTTC
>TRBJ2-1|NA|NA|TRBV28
CASSLVSAEQFF
TGTGCCAGCAGTTTGGTTAGCGCGGAGCAGTTCTTC
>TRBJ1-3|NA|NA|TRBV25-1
CATQSGVPSGNTIYF
TGTGCCACCCAATCAGGGGTCCCCTCTGGAAACACCATATATTTT
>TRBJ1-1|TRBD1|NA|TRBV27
CASSLPSLLTGTEAFF
TGTGCCAGCAGTTTACCCTCGCTTCTGACAGGGACTGAAGCTTTCTTT
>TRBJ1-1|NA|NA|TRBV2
CASGIQGNTEAFF
TGTGCCAGCGGAATCCAGGGGAACACTGAAGCTTTCTTT
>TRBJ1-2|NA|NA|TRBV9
CASSPSPGGNYGYTF
TGTGCCAGCAGCCCCTCACCGGGCGGGAACTATGGCTACACCTTC
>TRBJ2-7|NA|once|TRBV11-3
CASSLDPGAQYF
TGTGCCAGCAGCTTAGATCCCGGTGCGCAGTACTTC
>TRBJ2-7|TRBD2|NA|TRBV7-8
CASSSRDYSYEQYF
TGTGCCAGCAGCTCCCGGGACTACTCCTACGAGCAGTACTTC
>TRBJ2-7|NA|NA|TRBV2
CASMGTGPSSYEQYF
TGTGCCAGCATGGGTACAGGGCCTAGCTCCTACGAGCAGTACTTC
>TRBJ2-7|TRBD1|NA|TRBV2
CASMPGQGALYEQYF
TGTGCCAGCATGCCGGGACAGGGGGCTCTGTACGAGCAGTACTTC
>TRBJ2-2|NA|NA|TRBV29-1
CSVGQNTGELFF
TGCAGCGTTGGACAAAACACCGGGGAGCTGTTTTTT
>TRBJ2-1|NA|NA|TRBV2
CASSESRNGNEQFF
TGTGCCAGCAGTGAATCGCGCAACGGGAATGAGCAGTTCTTC